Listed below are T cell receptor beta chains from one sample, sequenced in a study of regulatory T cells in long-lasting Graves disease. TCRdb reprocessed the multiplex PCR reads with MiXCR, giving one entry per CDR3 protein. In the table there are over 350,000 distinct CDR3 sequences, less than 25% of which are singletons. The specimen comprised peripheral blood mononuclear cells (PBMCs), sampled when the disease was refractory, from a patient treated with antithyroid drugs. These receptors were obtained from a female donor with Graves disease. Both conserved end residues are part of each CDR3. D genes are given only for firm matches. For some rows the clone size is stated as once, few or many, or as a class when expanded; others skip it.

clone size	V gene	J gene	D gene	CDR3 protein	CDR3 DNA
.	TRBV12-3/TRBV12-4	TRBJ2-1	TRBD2	CASSTLVGLPEGKFF	TGTGCCAGCAGTACTCTAGTGGGACTACCCGAAGGGAAGTTCTTC
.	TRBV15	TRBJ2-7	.	CATSPGPTTSEQYF	TGTGCCACCAGCCCAGGACCAACCACCTCCGAGCAGTACTTC
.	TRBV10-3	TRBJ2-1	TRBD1	CAINRQGGDNEQFF	TGTGCCATCAATAGACAGGGGGGGGACAATGAGCAGTTCTTC
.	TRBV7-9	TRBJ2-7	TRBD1	CASSLASGTGFSYEQYF	TGTGCCAGCAGCTTAGCCTCCGGGACAGGGTTCTCCTACGAGCAGTACTTC
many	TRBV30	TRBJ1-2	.	CAWSYRGYGYTF	TGTGCCTGGAGTTACCGGGGGTATGGCTACACCTTC
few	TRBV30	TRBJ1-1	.	CAWSTSIIQAEAFF	TGTGCCTGGAGTACTTCGATAATCCAGGCTGAAGCTTTCTTT
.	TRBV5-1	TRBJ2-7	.	CASSPRPGPYEQYF	TGCGCCAGCAGCCCCCGCCCAGGACCCTACGAGCAGTACTTC
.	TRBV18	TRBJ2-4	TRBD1	CASSQGAEWPTNIQYF	TGTGCCAGCTCACAGGGGGCCGAATGGCCTACGAACATTCAGTACTTC
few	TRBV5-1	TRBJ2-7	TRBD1	CASSLGGTGVHEQYF	TGCGCCAGCAGCTTGGGGGGGACAGGGGTACACGAGCAGTACTTC
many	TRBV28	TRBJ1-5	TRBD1	CASRTGGNQPQHF	TGTGCCAGCAGGACAGGGGGCAATCAGCCCCAGCATTTT
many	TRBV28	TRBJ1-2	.	CASNALDYGYTF	TGTGCCAGCAATGCGCTGGACTATGGCTACACCTTC
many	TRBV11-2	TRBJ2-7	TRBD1	CASSLTDAGGGEQYF	TGTGCCAGCAGCTTAACGGATGCAGGGGGCGGCGAGCAGTACTTC
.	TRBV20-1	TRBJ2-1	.	CSARDPGGSVYNEQFF	TGCAGTGCTAGAGATCCAGGTGGTTCCGTCTACAATGAGCAGTTCTTC
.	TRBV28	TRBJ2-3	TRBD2	CASSSTRASGRARFTDTQYF	TGTGCCAGCAGTTCCACGAGGGCTAGCGGGAGGGCCAGGTTCACAGATACGCAGTATTTT
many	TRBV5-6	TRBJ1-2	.	CASSPAWGNYGYTF	TGTGCCAGCAGCCCCGCTTGGGGAAACTATGGCTACACCTTC
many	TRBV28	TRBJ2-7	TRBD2	CASTTRGLAGFEQYF	TGTGCCAGCACAACCCGGGGACTAGCGGGTTTCGAGCAGTACTTC
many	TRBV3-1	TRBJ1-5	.	CASSQGGTQPQHF	TGTGCCAGCAGCCAAGGAGGAACTCAGCCCCAGCATTTT
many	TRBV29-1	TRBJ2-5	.	CSVFSGIETQYF	TGCAGCGTTTTCTCGGGGATCGAGACCCAGTACTTC
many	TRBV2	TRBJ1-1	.	CASGAGGTEAFF	TGTGCCAGCGGGGCGGGAGGCACTGAAGCTTTCTTT
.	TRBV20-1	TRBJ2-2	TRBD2	CSARMLAGGPDTGELFF	TGCAGTGCTAGGATGCTAGCGGGAGGGCCGGACACCGGGGAGCTGTTTTTT
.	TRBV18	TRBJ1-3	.	CASSPYAGNTIYF	TGTGCCAGCTCACCGTATGCGGGAAACACCATATATTTT
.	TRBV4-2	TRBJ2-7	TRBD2	CASSQGLGLEDYEQYF	TGTGCCAGCAGCCAGGGACTGGGACTAGAGGATTACGAGCAGTACTTC
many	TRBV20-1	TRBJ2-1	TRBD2	CSATDSRGAYNEQFF	TGCAGTGCCACGGATAGTCGGGGGGCCTACAATGAGCAGTTCTTC
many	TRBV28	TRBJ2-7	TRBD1	CASSLIGTDYEQYF	TGTGCCAGCAGTTTAATCGGGACAGACTACGAGCAGTACTTC
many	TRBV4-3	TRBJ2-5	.	CASSPMYQETQYF	TGCGCCAGCAGCCCAATGTACCAAGAGACCCAGTACTTC
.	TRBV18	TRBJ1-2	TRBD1	CASSSVRDRAMGYTF	TGTGCCAGCTCAAGCGTTCGGGACAGAGCGATGGGCTACACCTTC
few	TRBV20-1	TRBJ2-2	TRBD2	CSAREGGSTGELFF	TGCAGTGCTAGAGAGGGGGGGTCCACCGGGGAGCTGTTTTTT
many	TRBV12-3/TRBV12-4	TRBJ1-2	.	CASSQTGFYGYTF	TGTGCCAGCAGCCAAACAGGGTTCTATGGCTACACCTTC
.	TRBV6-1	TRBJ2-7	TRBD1	CASSRRDSSYEQYF	TGTGCCAGCAGCCGCCGGGACAGCTCCTACGAGCAGTACTTC
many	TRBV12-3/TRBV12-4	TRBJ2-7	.	CASSFIRGYEQYF	TGTGCCAGCAGTTTCATCCGAGGCTACGAGCAGTACTTC
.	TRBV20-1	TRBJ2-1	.	CSARDIGSSYNEQFF	TGCAGTGCTAGAGATATTGGGAGCTCCTACAATGAGCAGTTCTTC